This T cell receptor (beta chain) was identified in a study of blood T cells in healthy people across ages. This clonotype was observed a few times. What it binds is unknown. Using a J-beta primer mix together with a sample-barcoded 5' primer, a second PCR was run for roughly 7 to 11 cycles. TCRdb redid the calling of the 5' RACE reads with MiXCR, one entry per CDR3 protein. Of 800,000 or so distinct CDR3 sequences in the sample, 20% to 30% were seen once. With 4 bases removed from V and 8 bases from J, the gap between germline ends came to 12 bases. CDR1 and CDR2 (germline): SGHVS, FQNEAQ. The CDR3 totals 13 residues. Study-wide points: In these data, TCR beta diversity tracked strongly with naive T cell percentage.

The same data also contributed to another study, on T cells of mothers and their children. That source notes: A few healthy Caucasian mothers served as donors, and their six children did as well.

Source material: blood. This clonotype originated in a boy younger than 18 in good health. The rearrangement links TRBV7-8 to TRBJ2-1; tentatively, D is TRBD1 (5 bases). The CDR3 sequence is CASSSSGNHEQFF. CDR3 coding DNA: TGTGCCAGCAGCTCCTCAGGGAATCATGAGCAGTTCTTC.